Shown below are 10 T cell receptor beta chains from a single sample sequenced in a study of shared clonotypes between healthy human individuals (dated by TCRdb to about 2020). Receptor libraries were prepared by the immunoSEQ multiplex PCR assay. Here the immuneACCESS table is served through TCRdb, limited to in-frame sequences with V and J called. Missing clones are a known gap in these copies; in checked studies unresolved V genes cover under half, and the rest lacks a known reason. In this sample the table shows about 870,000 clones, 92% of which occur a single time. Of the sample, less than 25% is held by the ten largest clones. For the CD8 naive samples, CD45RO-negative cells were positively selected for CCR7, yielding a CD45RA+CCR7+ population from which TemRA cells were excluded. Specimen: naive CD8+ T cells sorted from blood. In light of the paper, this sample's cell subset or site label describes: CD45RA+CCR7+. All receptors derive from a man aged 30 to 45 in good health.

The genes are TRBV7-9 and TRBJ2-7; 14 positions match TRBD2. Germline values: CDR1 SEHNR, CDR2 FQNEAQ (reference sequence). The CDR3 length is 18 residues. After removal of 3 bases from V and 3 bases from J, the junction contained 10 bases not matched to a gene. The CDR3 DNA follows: TGTGCCAGCAGCTTCGGCGGAGCCGGGACTAGCGGGAGCTACGAGCAGTACTTC. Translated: CASSFGGAGTSGSYEQYF.

The CDR3 DNA is TGTGCCAGCAGTTTTGAAGGGGATGCCGGGGAGCTGTTTTTT. Amino acid sequence: CASSFEGDAGELFF. The V gene is TRBV28, the J gene TRBJ2-2; TRBD1 might be the D (5 bases). This CDR3 has 14 residues. The germline CDR1 and CDR2 sequences are MDHEN and SYDVKM. V was clipped by 3 bases and J by 6 bases, with 11 bases between them.

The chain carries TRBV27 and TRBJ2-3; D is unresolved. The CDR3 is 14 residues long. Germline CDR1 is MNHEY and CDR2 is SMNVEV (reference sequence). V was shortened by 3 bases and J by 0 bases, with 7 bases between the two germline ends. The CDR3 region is CASSFGPSTDTQYF. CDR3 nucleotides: TGTGCCAGCAGTTTTGGTCCGAGCACAGATACGCAGTATTTT.

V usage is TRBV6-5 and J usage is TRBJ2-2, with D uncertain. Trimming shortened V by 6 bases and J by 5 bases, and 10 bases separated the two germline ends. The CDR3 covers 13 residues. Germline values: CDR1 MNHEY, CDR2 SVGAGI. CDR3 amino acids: CASSPIETGELFF. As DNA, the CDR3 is TGTGCCAGCAGCCCAATTGAGACCGGGGAGCTGTTTTTT.

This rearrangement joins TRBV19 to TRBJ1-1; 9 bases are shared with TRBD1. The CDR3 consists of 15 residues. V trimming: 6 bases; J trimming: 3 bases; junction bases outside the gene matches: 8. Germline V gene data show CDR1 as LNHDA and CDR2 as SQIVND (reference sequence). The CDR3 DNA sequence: TGTGCCAGTAGGAGCCCGGGACAGGGCCACACTGAAGCTTTCTTT. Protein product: CASRSPGQGHTEAFF.

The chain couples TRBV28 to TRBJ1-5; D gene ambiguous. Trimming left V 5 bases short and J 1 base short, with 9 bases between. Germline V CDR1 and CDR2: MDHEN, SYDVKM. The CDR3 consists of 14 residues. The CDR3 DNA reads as TGTGCCAGCAGTCCCTTGATAAGCAATCAGCCCCAGCATTTT. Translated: CASSPLISNQPQHF. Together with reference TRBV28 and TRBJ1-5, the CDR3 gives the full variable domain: DVKVTQSSRYLVKRTGEKVFLECVQDMDHENMFWYRQDPGLGLRLIYFSYDVKMKEKGDIPEGYSVSREKKERFSLILESASTNQTSMYLCASSPLISNQPQHFGDGTRLSIL.

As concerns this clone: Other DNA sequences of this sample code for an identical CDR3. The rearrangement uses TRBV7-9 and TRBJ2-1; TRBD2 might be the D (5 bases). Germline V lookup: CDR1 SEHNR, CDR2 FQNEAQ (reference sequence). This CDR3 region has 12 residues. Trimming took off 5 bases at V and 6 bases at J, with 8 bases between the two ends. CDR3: CASSPTSNEQFF. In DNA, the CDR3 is TGTGCCAGCAGCCCCACTAGCAATGAGCAGTTCTTC. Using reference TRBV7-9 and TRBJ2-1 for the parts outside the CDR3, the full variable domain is DTGVSQNPRHKITKRGQNVTFRCDPISEHNRLYWYRQTLGQGPEFLTYFQNEAQLEKSRLLSDRFSAERPKGSFSTLEIQRTEQGDSAMYLCASSPTSNEQFFGPGTRLTVL.

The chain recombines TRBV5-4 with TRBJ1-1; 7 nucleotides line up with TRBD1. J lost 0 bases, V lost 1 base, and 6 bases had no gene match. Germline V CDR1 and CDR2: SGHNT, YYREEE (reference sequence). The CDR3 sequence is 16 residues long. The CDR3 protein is CASSLSTGFLNTEAFF. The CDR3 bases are TGTGCCAGCAGCTTGTCGACAGGGTTCCTGAACACTGAAGCTTTCTTT.

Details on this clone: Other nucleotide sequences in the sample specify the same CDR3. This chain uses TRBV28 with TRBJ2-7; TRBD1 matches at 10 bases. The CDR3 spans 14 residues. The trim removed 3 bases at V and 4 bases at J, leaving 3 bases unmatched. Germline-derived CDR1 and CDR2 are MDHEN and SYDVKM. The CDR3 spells CASSLWTGGYEQYF. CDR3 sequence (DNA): TGTGCCAGCAGTTTGTGGACAGGGGGTTACGAGCAGTACTTC.

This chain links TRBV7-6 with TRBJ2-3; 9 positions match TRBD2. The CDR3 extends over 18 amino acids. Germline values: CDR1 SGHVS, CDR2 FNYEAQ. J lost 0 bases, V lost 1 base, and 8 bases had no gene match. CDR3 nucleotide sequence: TGTGCCAGCAGCTTAGTATGGACTAGCGACCGTAGCACAGATACGCAGTATTTT. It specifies CASSLVWTSDRSTDTQYF.